This T cell receptor (beta chain) was recorded in a study of blood T cell repertoires in COVID-19. Study information: Samples came from the United States, Italy and Spain, spanning acute and convalescent COVID-19. Nucleic acid was either cDNA or gDNA, and it came from T cells, B-cell-depleted T cells, or PBMCs.

This clone was seen only a few times. CDR1 is GTSNPN, CDR2 SVGIG, per germline (reference sequence). The V end was cut by 4 bases, the J end by 7 bases, with 11 bases between. The CDR3 spans 13 residues. Authors' analysis steps: It was from reference gene primer amplification that nucleated cell counts were estimated. Produced via immunoSEQ multiplex PCR; TCRdb's table is partial and in-frame only. V, J and clone size are those of that table, while D and trimming were read from the DNA. The repertoire holds just over 150,000 clones, around 89% seen once, with 15% in the top ten. This rearrangement joins TRBV30 to TRBJ1-6; D is unclear. The source material was peripheral blood. This receptor was taken from a woman between 40 and 50 years old with acute or convalescent COVID-19. CDR3 sequence (DNA): TGTGCCTGGATGGGCAGGTGGAATTCACCCCTCCACTTT. This sequence encodes CAWMGRWNSPLHF. Full variable domain (outside the CDR3, taken from reference TRBV30 and TRBJ1-6): SQTIHQWPATLVQPVGSPLSLECTVEGTSNPNLYWYRQAAGRGLQLLFYSVGIGQISSEVPQNLSASRPQDRQFILSSKKLLLSDSGFYLCAWMGRWNSPLHFGNGTRLTVT.